This T cell receptor beta chain comes out of a study of human T cells and chemical hapten exposure. Background on the study: During the approximately 25-week study period, patients had diphenylcyclopropenone applied to the scalp every week.

Specified time point: patch test 2, 6 weeks after DPC sensitization. Treatment denoted: therapeutic diphenylcyclopropenone sensitization with weekly scalp DPC. Study-wide results and limits: Once DPC sensitization occurred, TCRs above 1 in 1000 frequency showed no change.

Individual cDNA molecules received unique molecular identifiers in the library. TCRdb re-called the RACE reads with MiXCR, one entry per CDR3 protein. The table records tens of thousands of distinct CDR3 sequences, under 11% of them present only once. This clonotype was detected many times. No antigen is known for it. The specimen was whole blood, collected in connection with sensitization to the hapten diphenylcyclopropenone (DPC). The receptor's source is a woman aged 45-59 years with alopecia areata. Some clones in this sample may be carry-over from other donors' samples.

CDR3 residues: CASSLGPLAGGSYEQYF. The DNA of the CDR3 is TGTGCCAGCAGCTTAGGGCCCCTAGCGGGAGGATCCTACGAGCAGTACTTC. V is TRBV7-2 and J is TRBJ2-7; 11 bases are a match to TRBD2. V lost 1 base, J lost 1 base, and 6 bases stayed unmatched. This CDR3 contains 17 residues. CDR1 is SGHTA and CDR2 is FQGNSA in the germline V gene.